Listed below are T cell receptor beta chains from one sample, sequenced in a study of blood T cell repertoires in COVID-19. Generated by immunoSEQ multiplex PCR, the TCRdb table keeps only in-frame clones and is missing some. The sample has some 100,000 clones; roughly 88% are singletons. Sequenced: peripheral blood. These TCRs come from a woman aged 55-75 years with acute or convalescent COVID-19. Each CDR3 is given with its conserved first and last residue. Each record gives: D gene, V gene, clone size, J gene, CDR3 DNA, CDR3 protein. D genes are given only for firm matches. Part of the rows lack a size; the others show once, few, many or a class for expanded clones.

D: .; V: TRBV18; size: .; J: TRBJ2-1; DNA: TGTGCCAGCTCACCACCGGTCGGACAGAGCTCCTACAATGAGCAGTTCTTC; CDR3: CASSPPVGQSSYNEQFF
D: TRBD1; V: TRBV7-9; size: few; J: TRBJ2-1; DNA: TGTGCCAGCAGCTTAGCCGGGACAGGACGATACAATGAGCAGTTCTTC; CDR3: CASSLAGTGRYNEQFF
D: .; V: TRBV28; size: once; J: TRBJ2-5; DNA: TGTGCCAGCAGGGGACAAGGGGAGACCCAGTACTTC; CDR3: CASRGQGETQYF
D: TRBD2; V: TRBV29-1; size: .; J: TRBJ2-1; DNA: TGCAGCGTTGAAGATGTAGCGGGAGTTACTGAGCAGTTCTTC; CDR3: CSVEDVAGVTEQFF
D: .; V: TRBV11-2; size: .; J: TRBJ2-2; DNA: TGTGCCAGCAGCTTAAGGGTACAGGGAAGAACCGGGGAGCTGTTTTTT; CDR3: CASSLRVQGRTGELFF
D: TRBD1; V: TRBV27; size: .; J: TRBJ1-1; DNA: TGTGCCAGCAGTTTCTCCCCGGGACAGGGAGCTGAAGCTTTCTTT; CDR3: CASSFSPGQGAEAFF
D: TRBD2; V: TRBV5-1; size: .; J: TRBJ2-1; DNA: TGCGCCAGCAGCCTAGCGGGAGGGACCTCCTACAATGAGCAGTTCTTC; CDR3: CASSLAGGTSYNEQFF
D: .; V: TRBV11-3; size: .; J: TRBJ1-5; DNA: TGTGCCAGCAGCTTAGAGAGACAGTCTTATAGCAATCAGCCCCAGCATTTT; CDR3: CASSLERQSYSNQPQHF
D: TRBD1; V: TRBV27; size: .; J: TRBJ2-7; DNA: TGTGCCAGCAGCCCAGACCGGACAGGGTCTTCCTACGAGCAGTACTTC; CDR3: CASSPDRTGSSYEQYF
D: .; V: TRBV25-1; size: .; J: TRBJ1-2; DNA: TGTGCCATCAATACGGGTGCCCATGGCTACACCTTC; CDR3: CAINTGAHGYTF
D: .; V: TRBV19; size: .; J: TRBJ1-5; DNA: TGTGCCAGTAGTCAGTCAGGGCCTAATCAGCCCCAGCATTTT; CDR3: CASSQSGPNQPQHF
D: TRBD2; V: TRBV5-1; size: few; J: TRBJ2-1; DNA: TGCGCCAGCTGGGACGCGGGAGGGCCACGGGAGCAGTTCTTC; CDR3: CASWDAGGPREQFF
D: .; V: TRBV28; size: .; J: TRBJ2-3; DNA: TGTGCCAGCAGTGAGCGGGGAGGGAGGGGGGATACGCAGTATTTT; CDR3: CASSERGGRGDTQYF
D: TRBD2; V: TRBV9; size: .; J: TRBJ2-3; DNA: TGTGCCAGCAGCGTAGGAGGTCTAGCGGCAGATACGCAGTATTTT; CDR3: CASSVGGLAADTQYF
D: TRBD1; V: TRBV7-9; size: .; J: TRBJ1-5; DNA: TGTGCCAGCAGCTTGGTAGGGGGCGCGGCTCAGCCCCAGCATTTT; CDR3: CASSLVGGAAQPQHF
D: .; V: TRBV19; size: .; J: TRBJ1-4; DNA: TGTGCCAGTAATACAGGGATGGTAGGCGAAAAACTGTTTTTT; CDR3: CASNTGMVGEKLFF
D: TRBD1; V: TRBV5-4; size: few; J: TRBJ1-2; DNA: TGTGCCAGCAGCTCCCCGGGACAGGGTGGTGCTGGCTACACCTTC; CDR3: CASSSPGQGGAGYTF
D: .; V: TRBV2; size: .; J: TRBJ1-4; DNA: TGTGCCAGCAGTGAAGGGCCCCAGCGACTGTTTTTT; CDR3: CASSEGPQRLFF
D: TRBD2; V: TRBV7-8; size: .; J: TRBJ2-1; DNA: TGTGCCAGCAGCCCCGGACTAGCACCCTACAATGAGCAGTTCTTC; CDR3: CASSPGLAPYNEQFF
D: .; V: TRBV6-5; size: .; J: TRBJ1-2; DNA: TGTGCCAGCAGTCCCTGGACAGCTAACTATGGCTACACCTTC; CDR3: CASSPWTANYGYTF
D: TRBD1; V: TRBV5-1; size: .; J: TRBJ1-2; DNA: TGCGCCAGCAGCCCACGACAGGGGGTTGGCCCTATTGATGGCTACACCTTC; CDR3: CASSPRQGVGPIDGYTF
D: .; V: TRBV6-5; size: .; J: TRBJ2-3; DNA: TGTGCCAGCAGGTCAGACTACCGCACAGATACGCAGTATTTT; CDR3: CASRSDYRTDTQYF
D: .; V: TRBV4-1; size: .; J: TRBJ2-1; DNA: TGCGCCAGCAGCCGAGAGGTGGCGGAACCGAGCAATGAGCAGTTCTTC; CDR3: CASSREVAEPSNEQFF
D: .; V: TRBV5-6; size: .; J: TRBJ1-1; DNA: TGTGCCAGCAGCGCCTTCCGGGAAGTCGAAGCTTTCTTT; CDR3: CASSAFREVEAFF
D: .; V: TRBV10-3; size: .; J: TRBJ2-7; DNA: TGTGCCATCAGTGTAGGAGGGCTGGAAGAGCAGTACTTC; CDR3: CAISVGGLEEQYF
D: .; V: TRBV18; size: once; J: TRBJ1-3; DNA: TGTGCCAGCTCACCCCCTGGCGGAAACACCATATATTTT; CDR3: CASSPPGGNTIYF
D: .; V: TRBV18; size: few; J: TRBJ1-2; DNA: TGTGCCAGCTCACCGAGGCCAGGGTTAACAGGCTACACCTTC; CDR3: CASSPRPGLTGYTF
D: .; V: TRBV3-1/TRBV3-2; size: few; J: TRBJ1-1; DNA: TGTGCCAGCAGCCAAGATGGGGGTCGTGGGGGCAGTACTGAAGCTTTCTTT; CDR3: CASSQDGGRGGSTEAFF
D: .; V: TRBV2; size: once; J: TRBJ2-5; DNA: TGTGCCAGCAGGGCTGGACAGCCGATAGAGACCCAGTACTTC; CDR3: CASRAGQPIETQYF